This T cell receptor delta chain was recorded in a study of γδ T cells in repeated Plasmodium falciparum infection (dated by TCRdb to the early 2020s). For the study in its entirety: In the natural-infection arm, Malian children exposed to intense seasonal malaria transmission were enrolled and compared against age and gender matched Australian children. Using both natural infection in Mali and controlled human malaria infection, the study looked at the way repeated Plasmodium falciparum infection shapes the human gammadelta T cell repertoire. Malian gammadelta TCR repertoires were analysed cross-sectionally in periods with no transmission and longitudinally across episodes of acute febrile malaria. Roughly 5 malaria-naive U.S. adults underwent four controlled human malaria infections by bites from P. falciparum NF54-infected Anopheles stephensi mosquitoes over approximately 640 days. Samples from controlled-infection subjects were taken at baseline, right before selected infections, and 21 days after each infection.

The CDR3 runs 16 residues from the cysteine to the phenylalanine. Just CDR3 DNA is preserved here, 48 bases in frame from base 1. The germline V gene sets CDR1 to TSWWSYY and CDR2 to QGS. The method behind the library was multiplex PCR. Instrument on record: Illumina MiSeq. Every sorted gammadelta T cell sample had both its TCR gamma (TRG) and TCR delta (TRD) chains sequenced. For the original study's pipeline: Repertoire analyses included clonotype tree plots, accumulated frequency of the top 20 clonotypes, diversity index (DI) and D75 metrics. TCRdb reran clone calling on the public reads with CATT; rows sharing one DNA sequence were then combined. The V and J calls follow TCRdb's processing rather than the paper's. The sample includes tens of thousands of delta-chain clones, with 1.7% observed a single time. Approximately 16% of the sample comes from the top ten. Vgamma9/Vdelta2+ and Vdelta2-negative gammadelta T cell populations were flow-sorted from peripheral blood mononuclear cells for bulk TCR repertoire analysis.

Results and caveats for the whole study, not just this receptor: Compared with Australian children, Malian children appeared to have Vdelta2-negative gammadelta TCR repertoires that were more clonally expanded, less diverse and less shared. The Malian cohort was drawn from a small rural village made up mostly of one ethnic group, which limits generalizability. In Vdelta2-negative gammadelta TCR repertoires, which were largely Vdelta1+, repeated controlled infections appeared to drive waves of new clonotype selection. The controlled-infection cohort was small, limiting analysis of inter-individual variability in gammadelta T cell responses. Vgamma9/Vdelta2+ TCR repertoires showed a highly stable polyclonal repertoire over time and infection, with many inter-individual overlapping TCRgamma sequences.

As to this clone: The antigen it recognizes is unknown. Within one base of it there is no much larger clone, and no base qualities were kept.

Here the V gene is TRDV1, but the J gene went uncalled. The clonotype comes from a pool of human donors (malaria-infected and uninfected, not separated). The sequencing input was gamma-delta T cells from blood. The nucleotide sequence is given as TGTGCTTATTCGGCTTTAGATGGTCTGTACACCGATAAGCTCATCTTT. This encodes CAYSALDGLYTDKLIF.